One sample yielded the 9 T cell receptor beta chains listed below, sequenced in a study of T-cell reconstitution after alpha-beta-depleted transplantation in children. Unique molecular identifiers were incorporated into the prepared TCRbeta library. TCRdb recomputed calls from the PCR reads with MiXCR, one row per CDR3 protein. The sample shows some 260,000 distinct CDR3 sequences, under 30% of them seen only once. Sequenced material: PBMCs, mostly from graft donor cells, taken 360 days after TCRalphabeta/CD19-depleted stem cell transplant. The receptors derive from a female patient aged 2-15 years who had a stem cell transplant for congenital amegakaryocytic thrombocytopenia, so the T cells may come from the graft donor.

In DNA, the CDR3 is TGCGCCAGCAGCTTGTGGCTGGGGTATGATCGCCAAGAGACCCAGTACTTC. It translates to CASSLWLGYDRQETQYF. The chain uses TRBV5-1 and TRBJ2-5; D uncertain. V lost 1 base and J 1 base, leaving 17 bases between the germline ends. The CDR3 has 17 amino acids. The germline V gene has CDR1 SGHRS and CDR2 YFSETQ.

The genes are TRBV5-4 and TRBJ2-1, with a tentative D call TRBD2 (5 bases). The V and J ends lost 0 bases and 2 bases respectively, with 9 bases between them. Germline V gene data show CDR1 as SGHNT and CDR2 as YYREEE (reference sequence). This CDR3 is 15 amino acids long. The CDR3 DNA reads as TGTGCCAGCAGCTTGGAGCTAGCTACCTACAATGAGCAGTTCTTC. It is translated as CASSLELATYNEQFF.

The rearrangement joins TRBV10-2 to TRBJ2-7; TRBD1 agrees at 10 bases. The CDR3 loop spans 13 amino acids. Trimming at V came to 10 bases and at J to 6 bases, leaving 9 bases not matched to a gene. Germline V gene data show CDR1 as WSHSY and CDR2 as SAAADI. CDR3 in amino acids: CATGGTGESEQYF. The CDR3 DNA reads as TGCGCCACCGGGGGGACAGGGGAGTCCGAGCAGTACTTC.

This sequence joins TRBV29-1 and TRBJ2-2; TRBD1 agrees at 9 bases. This CDR3 is 15 amino acids long. After removal of 4 bases from V and 0 bases from J, the junction contained 3 bases not matched to a gene. Germline CDR1 SQVTM, CDR2 ANQGSEA. The CDR3 here is CSVGRTGANTGELFF. CDR3 nucleotides: TGCAGCGTTGGTAGGACAGGGGCGAACACCGGGGAGCTGTTTTTT.

This clonotype was counted between two and nine times. The V call is TRBV29-1, the J call TRBJ2-5; D possibly corresponds to TRBD1 (6 bases). This CDR3 spans 13 amino acids. V was trimmed by 5 bases and J by 0 bases, leaving 10 bases between them. Germline CDR1 is SQVTM and CDR2 is ANQGSEA. CDR3 protein: CSVIGTHQETQYF. The CDR3 DNA reads as TGCAGCGTTATTGGGACACACCAAGAGACCCAGTACTTC. Supplemented by reference TRBV29-1 and TRBJ2-5, the full variable domain reads SAVISQKPSRDICQRGTSLTIQCQVDSQVTMMFWYRQQPGQSLTLIATANQGSEATYESGFVIDKFPISRPNLTFSTLTVSNMSPEDSSIYLCSVIGTHQETQYFGPGTRLLVL.

The table lists this clonotype with a few counts. The V gene is TRBV20-1, the J gene TRBJ1-5; D is ambiguous. V dropped 0 bases and J dropped 5 bases, with 14 bases sitting between them. The germline V gene encodes CDR1 DFQATT and CDR2 SNEGSKA (reference sequence). CDR3 length: 15 residues. The CDR3 region has the DNA TGCAGTGCTAGAGACTTCGTGGGTAGTGATCAGCCCCAGCATTTT. Translating gives CSARDFVGSDQPQHF.

The CDR3 DNA sequence: TGTGCCAGCAGTTACGCGATGAACACTGAAGCTTTCTTT. Its protein is CASSYAMNTEAFF. This chain joins TRBV6-5 and TRBJ1-1; the D is unclear. Germline loops: CDR1 MNHEY, CDR2 SVGAGI. This CDR3 is 13 amino acids long. The ends were cut back, 2 bases at V and 0 bases at J, with 4 bases in the middle.

V is TRBV20-1 and J is TRBJ1-3; TRBD1 aligns across 7 bases. The CDR3 is 16 amino acids. Germline V gene sequence: CDR1 DFQATT, CDR2 SNEGSKA (reference sequence). V lost 6 bases to trimming and J lost 7 bases; unmatched junction nucleotides: 18. In DNA, the CDR3 is TGCAGTGCCCTAGATCCGAAACAGGGGAATCGGAACACCATATATTTT. This codes for CSALDPKQGNRNTIYF.

The chain uses TRBV29-1 and TRBJ1-3; D is undetermined. The length of the CDR3 is 11 residues. The germline V and J ends were trimmed by 3 bases and 2 bases, with 2 bases remaining between them. CDR1 is SQVTM and CDR2 is ANQGSEA in the germline V gene. CDR3 sequence reads: CSVDTGNTIYF. DNA for the CDR3: TGCAGCGTTGATACTGGAAACACCATATATTTT.